What follows are 15 T cell receptor beta chains derived from one specimen sequenced in a study of T-cell reconstitution after alpha-beta-depleted transplantation in children. The TCRbeta library incorporated unique molecular identifiers. A single record per CDR3 protein comes from TCRdb applying MiXCR to the PCR reads. Among approximately 500,000 distinct CDR3 sequences listed, under 12% were seen once. The material sequenced was PBMCs, taken before TCRalphabeta/CD19-depleted stem cell transplant. These receptors were taken from a child aged 2 to 10 with inherited bone marrow failure, due to receive a stem cell transplant.

Ten or more counts support this clonotype. This chain connects TRBV12-3 or TRBV12-4 to TRBJ2-5, with 7 positions matching TRBD1. This CDR3 is 13 amino acids long. Trimming at V came to 5 bases and at J to 4 bases, leaving 4 bases not matched to a gene. CDR3 loop: CASSDREGETQYF. In nucleotides, the CDR3 is TGTGCCAGCAGTGACAGGGAAGGAGAGACCCAGTACTTC.

This clonotype was picked up many times. The chain links TRBV29-1 to TRBJ2-7; the match to TRBD1 covers 9 bases. The CDR3 runs to 17 residues. V shed 1 base and J 0 bases; nucleotides not matched to a gene: 10. CDR1 is SQVTM and CDR2 is ANQGSEA in the germline V gene. CDR3 DNA: TGCAGCGTTGAAGTTCTATCCGACAGGGGGTACTCCTACGAGCAGTACTTC. Residues: CSVEVLSDRGYSYEQYF.

The chain is built from TRBV5-1 and TRBJ2-2, with a weak D call TRBD2 (7 bases). This CDR3 region has 15 residues. Deletions cut 5 bases from V and 1 base from J, with 12 bases between. CDR1 and CDR2 (germline): SGHRS, YFSETQ. The CDR3 region has the DNA TGCGCCAGCAGAACGGGGGGCCTGAACACCGGGGAGCTGTTTTTT. Amino acids: CASRTGGLNTGELFF. The full variable domain, with the rest looked up from reference TRBV5-1 and TRBJ2-2, is KAGVTQTPRYLIKTRGQQVTLSCSPISGHRSVSWYQQTPGQGLQFLFEYFSETQRNKGNFPGRFSGRQFSNSRSEMNVSTLELGDSALYLCASRTGGLNTGELFFGEGSRLTVL.

The chain uses TRBV19 and TRBJ2-3; 8 bases are shared with TRBD2. Germline V gene data show CDR1 as LNHDA and CDR2 as SQIVND (reference sequence). V was clipped by 4 bases and J by 0 bases; unmatched bases: 6. The CDR3 is 16 residues long. The CDR3 loop reads CASSTLLAASTDTQYF. CDR3 DNA: TGTGCCAGTAGTACCCTACTAGCGGCTAGCACAGATACGCAGTATTTT.

This clonotype was seen ten or more times. The J gene is TRBJ2-4, the V gene TRBV6-1; D remains ambiguous. Trimming took 1 base from V and 6 from J, leaving 10 bases between them. CDR1 and CDR2 from the germline V gene are MNHNS and SASEGT. This CDR3 is built from 14 residues. The CDR3 reads CASSEDPGGNIQYF. CDR3 nucleotides: TGTGCCAGCAGTGAAGACCCCGGCGGAAACATTCAGTACTTC.

This clonotype has a count of ten or more. This chain connects TRBV7-9 to TRBJ2-3; the D gene could be TRBD1 or TRBD2 (5 bases each). The germline gives CDR1 SEHNR, CDR2 FQNEAQ (reference sequence). V dropped 2 bases and J dropped 2 bases, with 17 bases sitting between them. This CDR3 is built from 17 residues. In nucleotides, the CDR3 is TGTGCCAGCAGCTTAATTGGGACCCACCTTTTCACAGATACGCAGTATTTT. Translated: CASSLIGTHLFTDTQYF.

This clonotype was picked up many times. The chain has TRBV5-1 and TRBJ2-2; D is undetermined. V gave up 1 base and J gave up 4 bases, with 14 bases separating them. This CDR3 region has 16 residues. Germline-derived CDR1 and CDR2 are SGHRS and YFSETQ. CDR3 nucleotides: TGCGCCAGCAGCTTGATCCGGGTTCGGTCCACCGGGGAGCTGTTTTTT. As protein: CASSLIRVRSTGELFF.

This clonotype has ten or more counts. V usage is TRBV12-3 or TRBV12-4 and J usage is TRBJ2-7; a weak D match, TRBD1 (5 bases). Trimming shortened V by 1 base and J by 2 bases, and 12 bases separated the two germline ends. CDR3 length: 15 amino acids. CDR3 DNA sequence: TGTGCCAGCAGTTTAGTTGACAGCTACCCCTACGAGCAGTACTTC. Amino acids: CASSLVDSYPYEQYF.

This clonotype was observed many times. The CDR3: CASSPTANRFGTDTQYF. The CDR3 DNA reads TGTGCCAGCAGTCCCACAGCTAATCGGTTCGGCACAGATACGCAGTATTTT. The rearrangement uses TRBV12-3 or TRBV12-4 and TRBJ2-3, with D hard to call. V was clipped by 5 bases and J by 1 base, with 19 bases between them. The CDR3 has 17 amino acids.

The CDR3 loop is CASSPLGSSYEQYF. CDR3 coding DNA: TGTGCCAGCTCACCACTGGGCTCCTCCTACGAGCAGTACTTC. J is TRBJ2-7 and V is TRBV18; no clear D gene. Per the germline V gene, CDR1 is KGHSH and CDR2 is LQKENI. The V gene lost 1 base and the J gene lost 0 bases, with 7 bases spanning the gap. The CDR3 runs to 14 residues.

The rearrangement uses TRBV4-3 and TRBJ2-7; D is undetermined. Deletions cut 3 bases from V and 6 bases from J, with 15 bases between. CDR1 and CDR2 (germline): LGHNA, YSLEER. The CDR3 sequence is 14 residues long. The CDR3, as DNA: TGCGCCAGCAGCCAGTCGGGCCGCTCTCGCGAGCAGTACTTC. Encoded protein: CASSQSGRSREQYF.

At least ten counts were recorded for this clonotype. This chain connects TRBV19 to TRBJ1-1; possibly TRBD1 for D (6 bases). The germline V and J ends were trimmed by 5 bases and 4 bases, with 20 bases remaining between them. This CDR3 is built from 16 residues. Germline V gene sequence: CDR1 LNHDA, CDR2 SQIVND (reference sequence). The CDR3 region is CASSFLAGGLGTEAFF. Here the CDR3 DNA reads TGTGCCAGTAGTTTCCTGGCCGGGGGGCTCGGCACTGAAGCTTTCTTT.

Ten or more counts support this clonotype. The CDR3 DNA reads as TGCAGTGCTGAAACCGGGACTCAGGGTTCGAACTATGGCTACACCTTC. Translating gives CSAETGTQGSNYGYTF. The V and J genes are TRBV20-1 and TRBJ1-2; D is possibly TRBD1 (5 bases). The germline gives CDR1 DFQATT, CDR2 SNEGSKA (reference sequence). CDR3 length: 16 residues. Trimming left V 5 bases short and J 2 bases short, with 21 bases between.

This chain links TRBV29-1 with TRBJ2-2, with D possibly called TRBD1 or TRBD2 (5 bases each). The germline CDR1 and CDR2 sequences are SQVTM and ANQGSEA. The CDR3 is made up of 15 amino acids. Trimming removed 3 bases at V and 7 bases at J, with 18 bases between. In DNA form, the CDR3 reads TGCAGCGTTGAGTACAGGTTCGGAGGTGGCGGGGAGCTGTTTTTT. Protein product: CSVEYRFGGGGELFF.

In this sample, this clonotype turned up many times. The V call is TRBV4-2, the J call TRBJ2-1; D unclear. Trimming shortened V by 0 bases and J by 10 bases, and 7 bases separated the two germline ends. Germline V gene sequence: CDR1 LGHNA, CDR2 YNFKEQ. The CDR3 loop spans 12 amino acids. The CDR3 nucleotides are TGTGCCAGCAGCCAAGAGTCTGGGGAGCAGTTCTTC. Residues: CASSQESGEQFF.